Listed here is a single T cell receptor (beta chain). This record comes from a study of T cells in tuberculosis. Using immunoSEQ multiplex PCR, the repertoire was profiled, and TCRdb retains in-frame clones only, with some absent. The table records 35,000 to 40,000 clones, approximately 94% of them present only once. From germline, CDR1 is SGHRS and CDR2 YFSETQ. The CDR3 is made up of 15 amino acids. Trimming took off 4 bases at V and 1 base at J, with 14 bases between the two ends. Specimen: PBMCs. The chain employs TRBV5-1 and TRBJ1-1, with D uncertain. The TCR was taken from a donor aged 10-35 years with latent tuberculosis or without tuberculosis infection. Some clones in this sample may be carry-over from other donors' samples. CDR3 DNA sequence: TGCGCCAGCAGCACCCGAGGCAGAGCGAACACTGAAGCTTTCTTT. Protein: CASSTRGRANTEAFF.